These 31 T cell receptor beta chains were all obtained from the same sample, sequenced in a study of blood T cell repertoires in COVID-19. Measured with immunoSEQ multiplex PCR; TCRdb has only the in-frame clones, and not every one. The sample contains over 300,000 clones, 87% of which appear only once. Material: PBMCs or T cells enriched from blood (not recorded which). The receptors originated from a woman in her 30s who had recovered from COVID-19.

The chain uses TRBV28 and TRBJ1-1; D gene uncertain. Looked up from germline, CDR1 is MDHEN and CDR2 is SYDVKM. This CDR3 is 10 amino acids long. Trimming shortened V by 5 bases and J by 8 bases, and 6 bases separated the two germline ends. For the CDR3, the DNA is TGTGCCAGCAGTGGAGAAGAAGCTTTCTTT. It specifies CASSGEEAFF.

The chain is built from TRBV7-6 and TRBJ1-2; D may be TRBD1 (5 bases). V was pared by 4 bases and J by 4 bases, with 16 bases between. Per germline, CDR1 SGHVS and CDR2 FNYEAQ. This CDR3 region has 15 residues. DNA for the CDR3: TGTGCCAGCAGCTATTCTCCGACAGATATCTATGGCTACACCTTC. It encodes CASSYSPTDIYGYTF.

J is TRBJ1-2 and V is TRBV19; D unresolved. Germline V gene sequence: CDR1 LNHDA, CDR2 SQIVND (reference sequence). This CDR3 is built from 13 residues. The V end was cut by 7 bases, the J end by 1 base, with 10 bases between. CDR3 residues: CASKSAVNYGYTF. The CDR3 nucleotides are TGTGCCAGTAAGAGCGCCGTTAACTATGGCTACACCTTC.

In this sample, this clone turned up once. Here the CDR3 DNA reads TGCGCCAGCAGCTTGGGTACGGTGTATAATTCACCCCTCCACTTT. This gives the protein CASSLGTVYNSPLHF. This chain links TRBV5-1 with TRBJ1-6; D gene unclear. This CDR3 spans 15 amino acids. Germline CDR1 SGHRS, CDR2 YFSETQ. Deletions cut 0 bases from V and 4 bases from J, with 8 bases between.

The chain links TRBV29-1 to TRBJ2-7, with D unclear. CDR3 length equals 12 residues. Between the trimmed V and J ends, which lost 5 bases and 5 bases, there was a span of 13 bases. CDR1 is SQVTM, CDR2 ANQGSEA, per germline. The CDR3 protein is CSVPLPNDEQYF. As DNA, the CDR3 is TGCAGCGTTCCACTCCCTAACGACGAGCAGTACTTC.

This sequence joins TRBV9 and TRBJ2-1, with D maybe TRBD2 (5 bases). Trimming stripped 0 bases from V and 7 bases from J, with 8 bases between. CDR1 is SGDLS, CDR2 YYNGEE, per germline. This CDR3 region has 13 residues. CDR3 residues: CASSVGTPNEQFF. The DNA of the CDR3 is TGTGCCAGCAGCGTAGGGACTCCTAATGAGCAGTTCTTC.

CDR3 residues: CASSLVGGGSGYTF. In DNA form, the CDR3 reads TGTGCCAGCAGCTTGGTAGGGGGAGGGAGTGGCTACACCTTC. This chain links TRBV5-6 with TRBJ1-2; D is possibly TRBD1 (6 bases). The germline gives CDR1 SGHDT, CDR2 YYEEEE. V was clipped by 0 bases and J by 7 bases, with 13 bases between them. The length of the CDR3 is 14 residues.

The rearrangement joins TRBV25-1 to TRBJ2-3; 8 bases fit TRBD2. CDR1 and CDR2 (germline): MGHDK, SYGVNS. This CDR3 comprises 16 residues. V trimming: 1 base; J trimming: 4 bases; junction bases outside the gene matches: 7. The CDR3 spells CASSESSRGGADTQYF. In DNA, the CDR3 is TGTGCCAGCAGTGAATCTTCACGGGGGGGCGCAGATACGCAGTATTTT.

The count of this clone is one. The chain couples TRBV4-1 to TRBJ2-7, with D maybe TRBD1 (6 bases). This CDR3 is built from 15 residues. Per the germline V gene, CDR1 is MGHRA and CDR2 is YSYEKL. V was cut by 3 bases and J by 6 bases, with 18 bases left in between. CDR3 DNA sequence: TGCGCCAGCAGCCACACGACAGGTTCCGGGGTCGAGCAGTACTTC. Translating gives CASSHTTGSGVEQYF.

The chain carries TRBV29-1 and TRBJ1-2, with 10 bases lining up with TRBD1. The CDR3 has 14 residues. After removal of 6 bases from V and 4 bases from J, the junction contained 8 bases not matched to a gene. CDR1 and CDR2 from the germline V gene are SQVTM and ANQGSEA. The DNA for the CDR3 is TGCAGCGTCCTTGACAGGGGGCAGGGCTATGGCTACACCTTC. Its protein is CSVLDRGQGYGYTF. The full variable domain, rest sourced from reference TRBV29-1 and TRBJ1-2, is SAVISQKPSRDICQRGTSLTIQCQVDSQVTMMFWYRQQPGQSLTLIATANQGSEATYESGFVIDKFPISRPNLTFSTLTVSNMSPEDSSIYLCSVLDRGQGYGYTFGSGTRLTVV.

The chain employs TRBV7-8 and TRBJ1-3, with D maybe TRBD1 (6 bases). CDR3 length: 15 residues. Per the germline V gene, CDR1 is SGHVS and CDR2 is FQNEAQ. The ends were cut back, 7 bases at V and 4 bases at J, with 17 bases in the middle. In nucleotides, the CDR3 is TGTGCCAGCACGGACAGTACCTCTTACGGAAACACCATATATTTT. Residues: CASTDSTSYGNTIYF.

This chain uses TRBV6-2 or TRBV6-3 with TRBJ2-7, with TRBD2 matching 7 bases. The V segment lost 3 bases and the J segment 2 bases; nucleotides outside the gene matches: 10. The CDR3 has 16 amino acids. Germline CDR1 is MNHEY and CDR2 is SVGEGT. This CDR3 is CASSYPIMTSTYEQYF. DNA of the CDR3: TGTGCCAGCAGTTATCCTATAATGACTAGCACCTACGAGCAGTACTTC.

This clone was observed a single time. The rearrangement links TRBV7-2 to TRBJ1-2, with D possibly TRBD1 on 6 matching bases. This CDR3 is 12 amino acids long. Trimming left V 0 bases short and J 14 bases short, with 13 bases between. The V gene's germline CDR1 is SGHTA and CDR2 FQGNSA. CDR3 region: CASSLAWGGLTF. DNA for the CDR3: TGTGCCAGCAGCTTAGCGTGGGGGGGCCTTACCTTC.

Here the CDR3 DNA reads TGCGCCAGCAGCATGGGACTAGCGGGGGACCTAGTCCTCACAGATACGCAGTATTTT. Residues: CASSMGLAGDLVLTDTQYF. V is TRBV5-1 and J is TRBJ2-3, with 14 bases aligning to TRBD2. The CDR3 spans 19 residues. CDR1 and CDR2 (germline): SGHRS, YFSETQ. With V trimmed by 4 bases and J by 2 bases, 12 bases remained unmatched. Full variable domain (rest looked up from reference TRBV5-1 and TRBJ2-3): KAGVTQTPRYLIKTRGQQVTLSCSPISGHRSVSWYQQTPGQGLQFLFEYFSETQRNKGNFPGRFSGRQFSNSRSEMNVSTLELGDSALYLCASSMGLAGDLVLTDTQYFGPGTRLTVL.

The rearrangement links TRBV5-1 to TRBJ2-1; D unclear. The germline CDR1 and CDR2 sequences are SGHRS and YFSETQ. The V end lost 4 bases, the J end lost 5 bases, and 16 bases lay between the germline ends. This CDR3 is 15 amino acids long. CDR3 nucleotide sequence: TGCGCCAGCAGCCTGGGAACGCAACGAGACAATGAGCAGTTCTTC. Protein sequence: CASSLGTQRDNEQFF.

V and J are TRBV19 and TRBJ1-2; TRBD1 might be the D (6 bases). CDR1 LNHDA and CDR2 SQIVND come from the germline V gene (reference sequence). Trimming took 5 bases from V and 3 from J, leaving 13 bases between them. There are 14 residues in the CDR3. The DNA of the CDR3 is TGTGCCAGTAGTGACGGTCCAGGGGACTATGGCTACACCTTC. Its translation: CASSDGPGDYGYTF.

The chain uses TRBV18 and TRBJ2-7; D perhaps matches TRBD1 (6 bases). Trimming took off 2 bases at V and 3 bases at J, with 11 bases between the two ends. The CDR3 has 14 residues. Germline loops: CDR1 KGHSH, CDR2 LQKENI. CDR3 coding DNA: TGTGCCAGCTCACCAGGACAGAGAATCTACGAGCAGTACTTC. Its translation: CASSPGQRIYEQYF.

V usage is TRBV27 and J usage is TRBJ1-1; D may be TRBD1 (6 bases). This CDR3 is 14 amino acids long. Germline lookup yields CDR1 MNHEY and CDR2 SMNVEV (reference sequence). Trimming shortened V by 8 bases and J by 1 base, and 14 bases separated the two germline ends. CDR3 sequence reads: CASGSGQRNTEAFF. The DNA of the CDR3 is TGTGCCAGCGGATCCGGACAGCGGAACACTGAAGCTTTCTTT.

The chain links TRBV25-1 to TRBJ1-3; D is perhaps TRBD1 (6 bases). V was cut by 6 bases and J by 4 bases, with 16 bases left in between. The CDR3 is 15 amino acids. Germline CDR1 and CDR2: MGHDK and SYGVNS. The CDR3 DNA reads TGTGCCAGCAGCCCACAGGGCTCGGTAGGAAACACCATATATTTT. It translates to CASSPQGSVGNTIYF. The whole variable domain, remainder taken from reference TRBV25-1 and TRBJ1-3, is EADIYQTPRYLVIGTGKKITLECSQTMGHDKMYWYQQDPGMELHLIHYSYGVNSTEKGDLSSESTVSRIRTEHFPLTLESARPSHTSQYLCASSPQGSVGNTIYFGEGSWLTVV.

J is TRBJ1-2 and V is TRBV6-1; TRBD1 aligns across 7 bases. CDR1 is MNHNS, CDR2 SASEGT, per germline. The CDR3 has 14 amino acids. V shed 3 bases, J shed 4 bases, and the junction held 5 bases outside the gene matches. In DNA form, the CDR3 reads TGTGCCAGCAGTGACACAACAGGGGCCTATGGCTACACCTTC. Amino acids: CASSDTTGAYGYTF.

The gene calls are TRBV4-1 and TRBJ1-4; no firm D call. Trimming removed 4 bases from V and 0 bases from J, with 9 bases in between. Germline CDR1 MGHRA, CDR2 YSYEKL. The CDR3 totals 15 residues. The CDR3 sequence: CASSPGDATNEKLFF. CDR3 in DNA: TGCGCCAGCAGCCCCGGAGATGCAACTAATGAAAAACTGTTTTTT.

This clone appeared a single time. The CDR3 is CASSHSGTGNGYTF. Here the CDR3 DNA reads TGTGCCAGCAGTCATTCGGGGACAGGGAATGGCTACACCTTC. This chain links TRBV27 with TRBJ1-2; 9 nucleotides line up with TRBD1. Germline assignment: CDR1 MNHEY and CDR2 SMNVEV (reference sequence). CDR3 size: 14 residues. The trim removed 5 bases at V and 6 bases at J, leaving 7 bases unmatched.

This clone appeared a single time. J is TRBJ1-4 and V is TRBV6-5; D is unclear. The V gene lost 6 bases and the J gene lost 4 bases, with 9 bases spanning the gap. CDR3 length equals 13 residues. From germline, CDR1 is MNHEY and CDR2 SVGAGI. This chain's CDR3 is CASRVSNNEKLFF. In nucleotides, the CDR3 is TGTGCCAGCAGGGTTTCTAATAATGAAAAACTGTTTTTT.

This chain uses TRBV19 with TRBJ1-1; D may be TRBD1 (5 bases). Germline V gene lookup returns CDR1 LNHDA and CDR2 SQIVND (reference sequence). CDR3 size: 14 residues. Trimming took 6 bases from V and 1 from J, leaving 12 bases between them. The CDR3 bases are TGTGCCAGTAGGCAGGGCTCTCCGAACACTGAAGCTTTCTTT. It is translated as CASRQGSPNTEAFF. Full variable domain (missing parts from reference TRBV19 and TRBJ1-1): DGGITQSPKYLFRKEGQNVTLSCEQNLNHDAMYWYRQDPGQGLRLIYYSQIVNDFQKGDIAEGYSVSREKKESFPLTVTSAQKNPTAFYLCASRQGSPNTEAFFGQGTRLTVV.

The chain combines TRBV12-3 or TRBV12-4 with TRBJ2-5, with D possibly TRBD1 on 6 matching bases. Trimming removed 3 bases from V and 4 bases from J, with 9 bases in between. The length of the CDR3 is 13 residues. The CDR3 protein is CASSLWGLETQYF. In DNA, the CDR3 is TGTGCCAGCAGTTTGTGGGGGCTAGAGACCCAGTACTTC.

The J gene is TRBJ2-1, the V gene TRBV6-1; D possibly corresponds to TRBD1 (5 bases). The CDR3 totals 14 residues. The ends were cut back, 3 bases at V and 7 bases at J, with 13 bases in the middle. CDR1 MNHNS and CDR2 SASEGT come from the germline V gene. CDR3 loop: CASSEFTGENEQFF. CDR3 in DNA: TGTGCCAGCAGTGAGTTTACAGGCGAGAATGAGCAGTTCTTC.

The chain carries TRBV6-4 and TRBJ2-3; TRBD2 is a possible D gene (7 bases). The CDR3 loop spans 16 amino acids. Trimming removed 4 bases at V and 5 bases at J, with 19 bases between. In germline, CDR1 is MRHNA, CDR2 SNTAGT. CDR3 protein: CASSALSGGRVDTQYF. The DNA for the CDR3 is TGTGCCAGCAGTGCCCTTTCCGGGGGGCGAGTAGATACGCAGTATTTT.

The chain combines TRBV7-9 with TRBJ1-1; D not certain. V gave up 5 bases and J gave up 0 bases, with 25 bases separating them. This CDR3 has 19 amino acids. Germline-derived CDR1 and CDR2 are SEHNR and FQNEAQ (reference sequence). The CDR3 DNA follows: TGTGCCAGCAGCCCCCCCTTAGGAGCCATACAAGTTATGAACACTGAAGCTTTCTTT. It is translated as CASSPPLGAIQVMNTEAFF. Combining the CDR3 with reference TRBV7-9 and TRBJ1-1 gives the whole variable domain DTGVSQNPRHKITKRGQNVTFRCDPISEHNRLYWYRQTLGQGPEFLTYFQNEAQLEKSRLLSDRFSAERPKGSFSTLEIQRTEQGDSAMYLCASSPPLGAIQVMNTEAFFGQGTRLTVV.

This chain links TRBV10-1 with TRBJ2-5; 11 nucleotides match TRBD1. The V gene's germline CDR1 is WNHNN and CDR2 SYGVQD (reference sequence). The ends lost 3 bases at V and 6 bases at J; junction bases unmatched: 6. The CDR3 length is 15 residues. The CDR3 DNA sequence: TGCGCCAGCAGTGAAGGGACAGGGGGTCTAAAGACCCAGTACTTC. Translating it yields CASSEGTGGLKTQYF.

The rearrangement uses TRBV4-3 and TRBJ1-1; D unclear. CDR3 size: 17 residues. Germline assignment: CDR1 LGHNA and CDR2 YSLEER. V lost 0 bases to trimming and J lost 6 bases, with 20 bases between them. CDR3 loop: CASSQDWVFEGRSEAFF. In DNA, the CDR3 is TGCGCCAGCAGCCAAGACTGGGTGTTTGAGGGAAGGTCTGAAGCTTTCTTT.

The chain is built from TRBV14 and TRBJ1-2; D unresolved. This CDR3 spans 17 amino acids. V was clipped by 0 bases and J by 1 base, with 15 bases between them. Germline V gene sequence: CDR1 SGHDN, CDR2 FVKESK. The CDR3: CASSQDTTPSFNYGYTF. The CDR3, as DNA: TGTGCCAGCAGCCAAGATACAACACCATCTTTTAACTATGGCTACACCTTC.